This T cell receptor beta chain was sequenced for a study of shared clonotypes between healthy human individuals. Profiled with immunoSEQ multiplex PCR; TCRdb holds only in-frame clones, not every one. The data hold 950,000 to 1,100,000 clones, with approximately 70% observed a single time. Germline CDR1 reads MNHEY; CDR2 reads SVGAGI. The CDR3 runs to 13 residues. Trimming removed 5 bases from V and 9 bases from J, with 11 bases in between. Material for sequencing was memory CD4+ T cells sorted from blood. The subset denotes: CD45RA-negative fraction. This receptor was obtained from a man between 18 and 35 years old in good health. The J gene is TRBJ1-6, the V gene TRBV6-5; the D gene is possibly TRBD1 (6 bases). The CDR3 nucleotides are TGTGCCAGCAGTACCAGGGGCGGTTCACCCCTCCACTTT. It yields the protein CASSTRGGSPLHF.